This T cell receptor (beta chain) was identified in a study of follicular helper T cells after annual influenza vaccination. Study at large: For some subjects, blood spans the 2013-2014, 2014-2015 and 2015-2016 annual vaccinations. Broader study findings: ICOS+CD38+ cTfh clonality tracked population frequency, and its change tracked circulating plasmablast change.

Sequencing used immunoSEQ multiplex PCR; TCRdb keeps in-frame clones, though not all of them. The sample holds 9,300 or so clones, roughly 80% seen once. Noted time point: 2015-2016 season, pre-vaccination. With V trimmed by 1 base and J by 8 bases, 9 bases remained unmatched. Germline CDR1 SGHAT, CDR2 FQDESV (reference sequence). The CDR3 covers 17 residues. Notes on this clone: Antigen unknown.

This clonotype was sampled from an adult who received the influenza vaccine. The gene calls are TRBV11-1 and TRBJ2-1; 12 bases are shared with TRBD1. This specimen consisted of CXCR5+ CD38- circulating T follicular helper cells from blood, obtained on the day of influenza vaccination. Described subset: circulating Tfh, non-naive CD4+CXCR5+PD-1+ (ICOS+CD38+ or ICOS-CD38-). CDR3 DNA: TGTGCCAGCAGCTTAGGGGACAGGGGGCGCGGATGGGATGAGCAGTTCTTC. Residues: CASSLGDRGRGWDEQFF.